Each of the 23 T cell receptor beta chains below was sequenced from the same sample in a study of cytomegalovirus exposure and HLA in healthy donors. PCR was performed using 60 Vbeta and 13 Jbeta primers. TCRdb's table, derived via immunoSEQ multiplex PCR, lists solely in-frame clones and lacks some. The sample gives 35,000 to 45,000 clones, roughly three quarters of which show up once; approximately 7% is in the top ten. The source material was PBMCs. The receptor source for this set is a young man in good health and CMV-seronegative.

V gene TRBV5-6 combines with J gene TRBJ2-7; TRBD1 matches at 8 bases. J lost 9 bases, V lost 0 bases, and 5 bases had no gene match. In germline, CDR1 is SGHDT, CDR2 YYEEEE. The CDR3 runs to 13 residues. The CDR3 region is CASSLGTGSGQYF. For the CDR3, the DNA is TGTGCCAGCAGCTTGGGGACAGGGTCGGGGCAGTACTTC.

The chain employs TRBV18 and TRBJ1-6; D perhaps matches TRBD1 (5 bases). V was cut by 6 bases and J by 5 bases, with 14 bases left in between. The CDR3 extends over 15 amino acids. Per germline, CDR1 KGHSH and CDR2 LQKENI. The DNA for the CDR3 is TGTGCCAGCTCGAAAGACAGTAGGAATAATTCACCCCTCCACTTT. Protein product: CASSKDSRNNSPLHF.

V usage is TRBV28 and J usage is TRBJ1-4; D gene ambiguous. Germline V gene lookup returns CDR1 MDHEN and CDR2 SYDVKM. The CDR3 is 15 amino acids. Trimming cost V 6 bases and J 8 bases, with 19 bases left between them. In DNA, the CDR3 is TGTGCCAGCAGAGCCTCGGGGTCCCCCTCGGAAAAACTGTTTTTT. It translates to CASRASGSPSEKLFF.

The CDR3 DNA sequence: TGCGCCAGCAGCCAAGATTCGGGTACGGGCAATCAGCCCCAGCATTTT. Translated: CASSQDSGTGNQPQHF. J is TRBJ1-5 and V is TRBV4-1; D remains ambiguous. The CDR3 spans 16 residues. V was pared by 0 bases and J by 2 bases, with 11 bases between. Germline V gene sequence: CDR1 MGHRA, CDR2 YSYEKL.

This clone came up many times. The CDR3 sequence: CASSQTSGGQSGETQYF. The DNA for the CDR3 is TGCGCCAGCAGCCAAACTAGCGGCGGCCAAAGCGGGGAGACCCAGTACTTC. This chain links TRBV4-1 with TRBJ2-5; TRBD2 agrees at 8 bases. From germline, CDR1 is MGHRA and CDR2 YSYEKL. The CDR3 length is 17 residues. The trim removed 2 bases at V and 5 bases at J, leaving 13 bases unmatched.

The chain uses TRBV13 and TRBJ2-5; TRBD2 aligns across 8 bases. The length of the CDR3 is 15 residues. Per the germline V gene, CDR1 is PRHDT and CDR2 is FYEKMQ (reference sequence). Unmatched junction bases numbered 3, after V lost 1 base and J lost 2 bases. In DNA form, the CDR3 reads TGTGCCAGCAGCTTAGCACCTAGCGGGCAAGAGACCCAGTACTTC. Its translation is CASSLAPSGQETQYF.

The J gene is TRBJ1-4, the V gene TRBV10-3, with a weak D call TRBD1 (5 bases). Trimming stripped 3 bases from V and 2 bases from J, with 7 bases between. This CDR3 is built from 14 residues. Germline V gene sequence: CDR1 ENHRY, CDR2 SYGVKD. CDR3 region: CAISEGATNEKLFF. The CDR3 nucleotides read TGTGCCATCAGTGAAGGGGCGACTAATGAAAAACTGTTTTTT.

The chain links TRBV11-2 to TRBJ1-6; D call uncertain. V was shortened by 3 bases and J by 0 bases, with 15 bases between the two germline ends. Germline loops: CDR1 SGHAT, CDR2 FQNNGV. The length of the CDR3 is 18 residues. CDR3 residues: CASSFKGRESSYNSPLHF. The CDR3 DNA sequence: TGTGCCAGCAGCTTCAAAGGGAGGGAGAGCTCCTATAATTCACCCCTCCACTTT.

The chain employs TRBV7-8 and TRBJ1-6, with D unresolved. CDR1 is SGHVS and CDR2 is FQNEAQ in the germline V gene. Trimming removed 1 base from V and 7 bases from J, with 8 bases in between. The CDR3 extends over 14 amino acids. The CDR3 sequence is CASSLEVRNSPLHF. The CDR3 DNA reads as TGTGCCAGCAGCTTAGAAGTCCGGAATTCACCCCTCCACTTT.

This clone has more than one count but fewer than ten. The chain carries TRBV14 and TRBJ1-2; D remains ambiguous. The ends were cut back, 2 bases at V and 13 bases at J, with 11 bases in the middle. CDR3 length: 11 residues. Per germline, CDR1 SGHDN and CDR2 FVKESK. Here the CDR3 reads CASSQFRDATF. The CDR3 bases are TGTGCCAGCAGCCAATTTCGGGATGCCACCTTC.

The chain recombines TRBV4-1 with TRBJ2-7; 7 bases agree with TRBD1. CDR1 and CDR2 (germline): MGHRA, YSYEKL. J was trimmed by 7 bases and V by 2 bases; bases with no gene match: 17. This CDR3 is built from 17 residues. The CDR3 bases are TGCGCCAGCAGCCAAAGCTTAGGGACAGCCCGTGGCTTGGAGCAGTACTTC. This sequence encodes CASSQSLGTARGLEQYF.

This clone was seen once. CDR3 DNA sequence: TGTGCCAGCAGTGCCACAGGGGGAGGGGAAGCTTTCTTT. Protein product: CASSATGGGEAFF. The J gene is TRBJ1-1, the V gene TRBV6-4; 8 bases are a match to TRBD1. This CDR3 spans 13 amino acids. Germline V lookup: CDR1 MRHNA, CDR2 SNTAGT. With V trimmed by 4 bases and J by 8 bases, 6 bases remained unmatched.

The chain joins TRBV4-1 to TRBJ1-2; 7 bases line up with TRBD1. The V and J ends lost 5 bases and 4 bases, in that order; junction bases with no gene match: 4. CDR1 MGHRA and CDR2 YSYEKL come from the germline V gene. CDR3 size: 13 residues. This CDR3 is CASSSGTAYGYTF. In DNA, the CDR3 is TGCGCCAGCAGCTCCGGGACAGCCTATGGCTACACCTTC.

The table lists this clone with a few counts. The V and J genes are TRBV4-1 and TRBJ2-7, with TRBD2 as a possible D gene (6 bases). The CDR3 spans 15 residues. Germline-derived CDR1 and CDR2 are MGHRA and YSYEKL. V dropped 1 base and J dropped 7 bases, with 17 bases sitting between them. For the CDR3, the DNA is TGCGCCAGCAGCCAAGGGGAGAGCCCGGCGGGGGAGCAGTACTTC. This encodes CASSQGESPAGEQYF.

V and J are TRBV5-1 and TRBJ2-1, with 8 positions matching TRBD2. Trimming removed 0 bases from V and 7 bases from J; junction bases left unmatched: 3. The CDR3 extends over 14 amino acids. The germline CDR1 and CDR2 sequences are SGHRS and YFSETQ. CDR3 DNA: TGCGCCAGCAGCTTGGCGGGGGGGCCGAATGAGCAGTTCTTC. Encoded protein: CASSLAGGPNEQFF.

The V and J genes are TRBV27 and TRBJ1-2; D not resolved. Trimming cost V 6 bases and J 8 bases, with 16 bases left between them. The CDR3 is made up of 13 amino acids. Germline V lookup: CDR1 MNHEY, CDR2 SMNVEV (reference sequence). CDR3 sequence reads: CASSQTLSWGYTF. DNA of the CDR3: TGTGCCAGCAGCCAGACTCTGTCGTGGGGCTACACCTTC.

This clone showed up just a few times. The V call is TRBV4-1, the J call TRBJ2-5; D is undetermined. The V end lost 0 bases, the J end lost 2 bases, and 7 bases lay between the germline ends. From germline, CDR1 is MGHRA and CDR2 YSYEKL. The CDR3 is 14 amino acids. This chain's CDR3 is CASSQDAEQETQYF. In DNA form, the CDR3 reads TGCGCCAGCAGCCAAGATGCGGAGCAAGAGACCCAGTACTTC.

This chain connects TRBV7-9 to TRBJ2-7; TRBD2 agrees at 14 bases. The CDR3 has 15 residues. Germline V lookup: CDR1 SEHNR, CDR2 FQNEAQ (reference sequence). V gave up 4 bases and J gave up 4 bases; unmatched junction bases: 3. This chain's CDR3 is CASSSGTSGGYEQYF. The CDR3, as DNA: TGTGCCAGCAGCTCCGGGACTAGCGGGGGTTACGAGCAGTACTTC.

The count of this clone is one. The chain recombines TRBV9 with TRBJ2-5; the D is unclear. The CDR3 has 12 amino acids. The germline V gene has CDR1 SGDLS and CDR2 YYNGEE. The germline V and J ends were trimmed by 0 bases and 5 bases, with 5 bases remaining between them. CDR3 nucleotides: TGTGCCAGCAGCGTAGCGACTGAGACCCAGTACTTC. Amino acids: CASSVATETQYF.

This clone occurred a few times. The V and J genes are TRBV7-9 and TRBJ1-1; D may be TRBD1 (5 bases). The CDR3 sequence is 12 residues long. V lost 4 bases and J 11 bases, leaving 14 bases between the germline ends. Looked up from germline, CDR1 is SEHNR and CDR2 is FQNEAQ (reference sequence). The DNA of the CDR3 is TGTGCCAGCAGCTCGGGCCCCGGGGGGGCTTTCTTT. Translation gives CASSSGPGGAFF.

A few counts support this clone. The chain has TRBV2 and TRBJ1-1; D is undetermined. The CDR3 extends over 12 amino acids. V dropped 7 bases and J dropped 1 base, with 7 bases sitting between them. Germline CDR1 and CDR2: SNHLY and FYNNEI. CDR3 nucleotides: TGTGCCAGCAATACGGGGAACACTGAAGCTTTCTTT. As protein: CASNTGNTEAFF.

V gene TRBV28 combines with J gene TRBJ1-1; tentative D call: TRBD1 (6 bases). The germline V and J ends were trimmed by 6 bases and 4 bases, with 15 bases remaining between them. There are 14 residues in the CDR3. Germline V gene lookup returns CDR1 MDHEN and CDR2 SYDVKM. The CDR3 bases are TGTGCCAGCAGGGACAGCGCGGCGGTCACTGAAGCTTTCTTT. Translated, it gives CASRDSAAVTEAFF. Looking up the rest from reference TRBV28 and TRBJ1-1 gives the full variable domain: DVKVTQSSRYLVKRTGEKVFLECVQDMDHENMFWYRQDPGLGLRLIYFSYDVKMKEKGDIPEGYSVSREKKERFSLILESASTNQTSMYLCASRDSAAVTEAFFGQGTRLTVV.

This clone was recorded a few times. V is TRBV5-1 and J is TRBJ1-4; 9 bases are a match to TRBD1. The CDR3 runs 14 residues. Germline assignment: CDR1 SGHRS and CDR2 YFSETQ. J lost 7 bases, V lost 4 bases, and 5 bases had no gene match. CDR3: CASSPGQGLEKLFF. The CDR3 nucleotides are TGCGCCAGCAGCCCGGGACAGGGACTTGAAAAACTGTTTTTT.